These T cell receptor beta chains were read from a single sample in a study of a mutant IDH1 vaccine in newly diagnosed glioma. Here immunoSEQ multiplex PCR was the method, and the copy in TCRdb shows in-frame clones only, minus some. The sample carries about 96,000 clones, 80% recorded once. The sequencing here drew on PBMCs, taken from a glioma patient treated with radiotherapy, temozolomide or both. These receptors were collected from a man aged 35-49 years with glioma. CDR3s include the opening cysteine and the closing phenylalanine or tryptophan. A D gene is named only where the DNA matches it firmly. Not every row has a clone size; where given, it reads once, few, many or a size class.

D gene: .; V gene: TRBV29-1; clone size: .; J gene: TRBJ2-3; CDR3 protein: CSVEYARDTQYF; CDR3 DNA: TGCAGCGTTGAATATGCCAGGGATACGCAGTATTTT
D gene: TRBD1; V gene: TRBV10-3; clone size: .; J gene: TRBJ1-3; CDR3 protein: CAISESWDRTDTIYF; CDR3 DNA: TGTGCCATCAGTGAGTCGTGGGACAGGACGGACACCATATATTTT
D gene: .; V gene: TRBV6-5; clone size: .; J gene: TRBJ1-2; CDR3 protein: CASSSPRAENYGYTF; CDR3 DNA: TGTGCCAGCAGCTCCCCCCGGGCAGAGAACTATGGCTACACCTTC
D gene: .; V gene: TRBV9; clone size: .; J gene: TRBJ2-3; CDR3 protein: CASSVGAGRITDTQYF; CDR3 DNA: TGTGCCAGCAGCGTAGGGGCGGGACGGATCACAGATACGCAGTATTTT
D gene: .; V gene: TRBV19; clone size: few; J gene: TRBJ1-1; CDR3 protein: CASRTRQYEAFF; CDR3 DNA: TGTGCCAGTAGGACGAGACAGTATGAAGCTTTCTTT
D gene: TRBD1; V gene: TRBV11-2; clone size: .; J gene: TRBJ1-2; CDR3 protein: CASSPLSDRAGYGYTF; CDR3 DNA: TGTGCCAGCAGCCCGCTCTCGGACAGGGCCGGCTATGGCTACACCTTC
D gene: .; V gene: TRBV11-2; clone size: .; J gene: TRBJ2-7; CDR3 protein: CASSLEDRVRIYEQYF; CDR3 DNA: TGTGCCAGCAGCTTAGAGGACAGAGTCAGAATCTACGAGCAGTACTTC
D gene: .; V gene: TRBV5-6; clone size: .; J gene: TRBJ1-5; CDR3 protein: CASSLGSRVNQPQHF; CDR3 DNA: TGTGCCAGCAGCTTGGGGAGCAGGGTCAATCAGCCCCAGCATTTT
D gene: .; V gene: TRBV6-1; clone size: .; J gene: TRBJ2-7; CDR3 protein: CASSEWGSSYEQYF; CDR3 DNA: TGTGCCAGCAGTGAGTGGGGGTCCTCCTACGAGCAGTACTTC
D gene: .; V gene: TRBV4-3; clone size: .; J gene: TRBJ2-3; CDR3 protein: CASSPRRYNTDTQYF; CDR3 DNA: TGCGCCAGCAGCCCGCGGAGATACAACACAGATACGCAGTATTTT
D gene: .; V gene: TRBV7-2; clone size: .; J gene: TRBJ1-4; CDR3 protein: CASSFRGTTTNEKLFF; CDR3 DNA: TGTGCCAGCAGCTTTCGGGGAACAACAACTAATGAAAAACTGTTTTTT
D gene: .; V gene: TRBV21-1; clone size: .; J gene: TRBJ1-1; CDR3 protein: CASTIGRGGLKDTEAFF; CDR3 DNA: TGTGCCAGCACCATCGGACGGGGGGGGCTAAAGGACACTGAAGCTTTCTTT
D gene: .; V gene: TRBV19; clone size: few; J gene: TRBJ1-3; CDR3 protein: CAATSGNTIYF; CDR3 DNA: TGTGCCGCGACCTCTGGAAACACCATATATTTT
D gene: .; V gene: TRBV29-1; clone size: .; J gene: TRBJ2-7; CDR3 protein: CSVRRDTLYEQYF; CDR3 DNA: TGCAGCGTCCGCCGGGACACCCTCTACGAGCAGTACTTC
D gene: .; V gene: TRBV25-1; clone size: .; J gene: TRBJ2-5; CDR3 protein: CASSATVRQETQYF; CDR3 DNA: TGTGCCAGCAGTGCGACAGTCCGTCAAGAGACCCAGTACTTC
D gene: .; V gene: TRBV7-8; clone size: .; J gene: TRBJ2-1; CDR3 protein: CASSLSPANNEQFF; CDR3 DNA: TGTGCCAGCAGCTTGTCGCCGGCTAATAATGAGCAGTTCTTC
D gene: .; V gene: TRBV6-6; clone size: .; J gene: TRBJ2-3; CDR3 protein: CASRTSTDTQYF; CDR3 DNA: TGTGCCAGCAGGACTAGCACAGATACGCAGTATTTT
D gene: .; V gene: TRBV6-6; clone size: .; J gene: TRBJ1-5; CDR3 protein: CASSYGQGNQPQHF; CDR3 DNA: TGTGCCAGCAGTTACGGGCAGGGCAATCAGCCCCAGCATTTT
D gene: TRBD1; V gene: TRBV6-6; clone size: .; J gene: TRBJ1-3; CDR3 protein: CASRPTGGPSGNTIYF; CDR3 DNA: TGTGCCAGCAGACCAACAGGGGGCCCCTCTGGAAACACCATATATTTT
D gene: TRBD2; V gene: TRBV30; clone size: .; J gene: TRBJ2-7; CDR3 protein: CAWSMGGESYEQYF; CDR3 DNA: TGTGCCTGGAGTATGGGGGGGGAGTCCTACGAGCAGTACTTC
D gene: .; V gene: TRBV19; clone size: .; J gene: TRBJ1-2; CDR3 protein: CASSTLSGGYTF; CDR3 DNA: TGTGCCAGTAGTACTCTCTCTGGTGGCTACACCTTC
D gene: .; V gene: TRBV11-2; clone size: .; J gene: TRBJ2-3; CDR3 protein: CASSSAGGAGDTQYF; CDR3 DNA: TGTGCCAGCAGCTCAGCGGGTGGGGCCGGAGATACGCAGTATTTT
D gene: .; V gene: TRBV10-1; clone size: once; J gene: TRBJ2-7; CDR3 protein: CASSEFDRLLGEQYF; CDR3 DNA: TGCGCCAGCAGTGAGTTCGACAGGCTACTGGGGGAGCAGTACTTC
D gene: .; V gene: TRBV19; clone size: few; J gene: TRBJ1-1; CDR3 protein: CASSIGRATEAFF; CDR3 DNA: TGTGCCAGTAGTATAGGAAGGGCCACTGAAGCTTTCTTT
D gene: .; V gene: TRBV7-2; clone size: .; J gene: TRBJ2-7; CDR3 protein: CASSLAGAGREQYF; CDR3 DNA: TGTGCCAGCAGCTTAGCAGGGGCCGGACGCGAGCAGTACTTC
D gene: TRBD2; V gene: TRBV5-5; clone size: .; J gene: TRBJ2-1; CDR3 protein: CASSQGLAGVSYNEQFF; CDR3 DNA: TGTGCCAGCAGCCAGGGACTAGCGGGAGTATCCTACAATGAGCAGTTCTTC
D gene: TRBD2; V gene: TRBV28; clone size: .; J gene: TRBJ2-5; CDR3 protein: CASSRGVGTQYF; CDR3 DNA: TGTGCCAGCAGCCGGGGGGTGGGGACCCAGTACTTC